This T cell receptor (beta chain) was retrieved from a study of post-analysis software for immune sequencing data. Notes on the study in general: About 5 TRBV segments were more frequent in patients than controls; TRBV5-6, TRBV5-1 and TRBV20-1 belonged to this group.

This clonotype was recorded only once. The antigen is unknown. Germline V gene lookup returns CDR1 MGHDK and CDR2 SYGVNS. V lost 8 bases and J lost 0, with 10 bases in between. This CDR3 has 13 residues. Presence of unique molecular identifiers characterized the TCR beta cDNA libraries. Each CDR3 protein is one row after TCRdb ran MiXCR on the PCR reads. The sample yields 500,000 to 600,000 distinct CDR3 sequences, about 44% seen once. This rearrangement joins TRBV25-1 to TRBJ2-5; D call uncertain. The sequence was collected from a girl between 10 and 17 years old with multiple sclerosis. Source material: blood. For the CDR3, the DNA is TGTGCCAGCTCCACCGAGTACCAAGAGACCCAGTACTTC. This gives the protein CASSTEYQETQYF.